Following are 24 T cell receptor beta chains from one sample sequenced in a study of neoadjuvant anti-PD-1 for oral cavity cancer. This table comes from immunoSEQ multiplex PCR, and its TCRdb copy is limited to in-frame clones, with some not included. Here the sample spans 14,000 to 15,000 clones, roughly 70% being singletons. Sequenced here: PBMCs, sampled before nivolumab (anti-PD-1) treatment. The origin of the receptors is a person aged 35-79 years with oral cavity squamous cell carcinoma.

The chain carries TRBV30 and TRBJ2-6; tentative D call: TRBD1 (5 bases). Germline CDR1 and CDR2: GTSNPN and SVGIG (reference sequence). This CDR3 is 19 amino acids long. Trimming left V 3 bases short and J 0 bases short, with 21 bases between. The CDR3 here is CAWRVGRGRGSSGANVLTF. The DNA for the CDR3 is TGTGCCTGGAGGGTTGGAAGGGGAAGGGGTAGCTCTGGGGCCAACGTCCTGACTTTC. The full variable domain, its missing parts supplied by reference TRBV30 and TRBJ2-6, is SQTIHQWPATLVQPVGSPLSLECTVEGTSNPNLYWYRQAAGRGLQLLFYSVGIGQISSEVPQNLSASRPQDRQFILSSKKLLLSDSGFYLCAWRVGRGRGSSGANVLTFGAGSRLTVL.

The CDR3 bases are TGTGCCAGCAGCTTAACAGGGATGGCCGGGGCCAACGTCCTGACTTTC. Amino acid sequence: CASSLTGMAGANVLTF. This sequence joins TRBV7-2 and TRBJ2-6, with D possibly being TRBD1 (6 bases). Trimming removed 2 bases at V and 4 bases at J, with 12 bases between. In germline, CDR1 is SGHTA, CDR2 FQGNSA. The length of the CDR3 is 16 residues.

The V gene is TRBV5-4, the J gene TRBJ2-3, with D unclear. The CDR3 is 13 residues long. Germline CDR1 reads SGHNT; CDR2 reads YYREEE (reference sequence). Trimming removed 4 bases from V and 4 bases from J, with 10 bases in between. The CDR3 DNA is TGTGCCAGCAGCCGAATTTATGCAGATACGCAGTATTTT. Translating gives CASSRIYADTQYF.

CDR3 sequence: CASSLARAGNTEAFF. Written as DNA, the CDR3 is TGTGCCAGCAGTTTAGCCAGGGCAGGGAACACTGAAGCTTTCTTT. V gene TRBV27 combines with J gene TRBJ1-1, with D tentatively TRBD1 (5 bases). The CDR3 spans 15 residues. Germline V gene data show CDR1 as MNHEY and CDR2 as SMNVEV (reference sequence). Trimming took off 2 bases at V and 1 base at J, with 11 bases between the two ends.

This rearrangement joins TRBV6-4 to TRBJ1-2, with D unresolved. V lost 3 bases and J 0 bases, leaving 5 bases between the germline ends. The CDR3 spans 13 residues. In germline, CDR1 is MRHNA, CDR2 SNTAGT. The CDR3 DNA sequence: TGTGCCAGCAGTGAAGGTGCTAACTATGGCTACACCTTC. This codes for CASSEGANYGYTF.

The chain joins TRBV2 to TRBJ1-3; a weak D match, TRBD1 (5 bases). V shed 6 bases and J shed 0 bases, with 9 bases lying between them. Germline-derived CDR1 and CDR2 are SNHLY and FYNNEI. The CDR3 length is 14 residues. CDR3 nucleotides: TGTGCCAGCAGGGGGGGGTACTCTGGAAACACCATATATTTT. Amino acid sequence: CASRGGYSGNTIYF.

The V call is TRBV27, the J call TRBJ2-3; 10 bases line up with TRBD2. The junction had 10 bases not matched to a gene; V was cut back by 4 bases and J by 0 bases. The CDR3 runs to 18 residues. In germline, CDR1 is MNHEY, CDR2 SMNVEV (reference sequence). This CDR3 is CASSSLAGVNPSTDTQYF. CDR3 DNA sequence: TGTGCCAGCAGTTCCCTAGCGGGAGTCAATCCTAGCACAGATACGCAGTATTTT.

This chain connects TRBV7-8 to TRBJ2-7; TRBD2 is a possible D gene (6 bases). Germline V gives CDR1 SGHVS, CDR2 FQNEAQ. Between the trimmed V and J ends, which lost 4 bases and 12 bases, there was a span of 22 bases. This CDR3 is built from 14 residues. The CDR3 nucleotides read TGTGCCAGCAGCTCCCACTTAAGCGGGTGGGGTTGGTACTTC. It yields the protein CASSSHLSGWGWYF.

This clone was observed a few times. The chain joins TRBV6-6 to TRBJ1-2, with D tentatively TRBD1 (5 bases). CDR3 length equals 16 residues. Looked up from germline, CDR1 is MNHNY and CDR2 is SVGAGI (reference sequence). V lost 0 bases, J lost 4 bases, and 15 bases lay in between. CDR3 in amino acids: CASSYSGGPQGYGYTF. The CDR3 DNA reads as TGTGCCAGCAGTTACTCCGGGGGTCCGCAGGGCTATGGCTACACCTTC.

The rearrangement joins TRBV7-9 to TRBJ2-5, with D unclear. Trimming stripped 4 bases from V and 7 bases from J, with 13 bases between. The length of the CDR3 is 13 residues. Germline lookup yields CDR1 SEHNR and CDR2 FQNEAQ (reference sequence). CDR3 residues: CASSWEGLRTQYF. The CDR3 DNA follows: TGTGCCAGCAGCTGGGAAGGATTGAGGACCCAGTACTTC.

V is TRBV10-3 and J is TRBJ2-2, with D perhaps TRBD1 or TRBD2 (5 bases each). Trimming removed 4 bases from V and 1 base from J, with 7 bases in between. This CDR3 comprises 14 residues. Germline CDR1 ENHRY, CDR2 SYGVKD. CDR3 bases: TGTGCCATCAGTGGGGGGAAGAACACCGGGGAGCTGTTTTTT. Encoded protein: CAISGGKNTGELFF.

The rearrangement joins TRBV19 to TRBJ1-5, with D perhaps matching TRBD1 (5 bases). V was shortened by 7 bases and J by 2 bases, with 12 bases between the two germline ends. CDR1 and CDR2 from the germline V gene are LNHDA and SQIVND (reference sequence). The CDR3 is 14 residues long. The chain's CDR3 is CASTWGVGNQPQHF. CDR3 DNA sequence: TGTGCCAGTACCTGGGGGGTTGGCAATCAGCCCCAGCATTTT. Full variable domain (missing parts from reference TRBV19 and TRBJ1-5): DGGITQSPKYLFRKEGQNVTLSCEQNLNHDAMYWYRQDPGQGLRLIYYSQIVNDFQKGDIAEGYSVSREKKESFPLTVTSAQKNPTAFYLCASTWGVGNQPQHFGDGTRLSIL.

Regarding this clone: Germline and junction disagree at one end, which may indicate a read error. The chain combines TRBV7-8 with TRBJ2-5, with 7 bases matching TRBD1. This CDR3 region has 15 residues. The germline gives CDR1 SGHVS, CDR2 FQNEAQ. The CDR3 bases are TGTGCCAGCAGATTAGGGGGCGCAGGGCAAGAGACCCAGTACTTC. Protein product: CASRLGGAGQETQYF.

V and J are TRBV29-1 and TRBJ1-5; D is possibly TRBD1 (5 bases). CDR1 and CDR2 from the germline V gene are SQVTM and ANQGSEA. V lost 5 bases and J 6 bases, leaving 20 bases between the germline ends. The CDR3 loop spans 15 amino acids. The CDR3 sequence is CSVWEGGGSGQPQHF. As DNA, the CDR3 is TGCAGCGTTTGGGAAGGCGGGGGGAGCGGTCAGCCCCAGCATTTT.

This chain connects TRBV7-6 to TRBJ2-5; no reliable D call. V lost 2 bases and J 5 bases, leaving 6 bases between the germline ends. The CDR3 runs to 12 residues. CDR1 and CDR2 from the germline V gene are SGHVS and FNYEAQ. The CDR3 bases are TGTGCCAGCAGCTTACTAGGCGAGACCCAGTACTTC. Translation gives CASSLLGETQYF.

The chain combines TRBV2 with TRBJ1-5, with D tentatively TRBD1 (6 bases). Germline V gives CDR1 SNHLY, CDR2 FYNNEI. Trimming pared 11 bases from V and 4 bases from J, leaving 18 bases between. The CDR3 consists of 14 residues. The CDR3 reads CASGGDTSNQPQHF. CDR3 nucleotide sequence: TGTGCCTCTGGGGGGGACACCTCGAATCAGCCCCAGCATTTT.

By share, this clone counts as medium-sized. The chain employs TRBV7-6 and TRBJ2-6; no clear D. Looked up from germline, CDR1 is SGHVS and CDR2 is FNYEAQ. CDR3 length: 15 residues. The V end lost 5 bases, the J end lost 4 bases, and 12 bases lay between the germline ends. The CDR3 region is CASSPGRLGANVLTF. The CDR3, as DNA: TGTGCCAGCAGCCCAGGCCGGTTGGGGGCCAACGTCCTGACTTTC. Full variable domain (outside the CDR3, taken from reference TRBV7-6 and TRBJ2-6): GAGVSQSPRYKVTKRGQDVALRCDPISGHVSLYWYRQALGQGPEFLTYFNYEAQQDKSGLPNDRFSAERPEGSISTLTIQRTEQRDSAMYRCASSPGRLGANVLTFGAGSRLTVL.

This clone has more than one count but fewer than ten. The genes are TRBV7-2 and TRBJ1-2, with D uncertain. Deletions cut 2 bases from V and 7 bases from J, with 11 bases between. The germline V gene has CDR1 SGHTA and CDR2 FQGNSA. The CDR3 is made up of 13 amino acids. The CDR3 spells CASSLFGAPGYTF. The CDR3 DNA reads TGTGCCAGCAGCTTATTCGGAGCCCCTGGCTACACCTTC.

The V call is TRBV28, the J call TRBJ1-4; TRBD1 aligns across 7 bases. Looked up from germline, CDR1 is MDHEN and CDR2 is SYDVKM. The CDR3 is 17 amino acids. The V and J ends lost 5 bases and 0 bases, in that order; junction bases with no gene match: 9. CDR3 region: CASSRQGGGTTNEKLFF. CDR3 nucleotide sequence: TGTGCCAGCAGTAGGCAGGGGGGGGGCACAACTAATGAAAAACTGTTTTTT.

The chain recombines TRBV11-3 with TRBJ2-1; D may be TRBD1 or TRBD2 (7 bases each). CDR1 is SGHNT and CDR2 is YENEEA in the germline V gene. V was shortened by 0 bases and J by 0 bases, with 15 bases between the two germline ends. The CDR3 runs to 18 residues. As DNA, the CDR3 is TGTGCCAGCAGCTTAGATCAGGGGGGGTCGAACTCCTACAATGAGCAGTTCTTC. Translated, it gives CASSLDQGGSNSYNEQFF.

V and J are TRBV5-4 and TRBJ2-7, with 10 bases identical to TRBD1. There are 15 residues in the CDR3. The V segment lost 4 bases and the J segment 2 bases; nucleotides outside the gene matches: 6. Germline CDR1 and CDR2: SGHNT and YYREEE (reference sequence). CDR3 sequence reads: CASSLRQGAPYEQYF. For the CDR3, the DNA is TGTGCCAGCAGCCTAAGACAGGGGGCTCCCTACGAGCAGTACTTC.

This sequence joins TRBV25-1 and TRBJ2-1; the match to TRBD2 covers 12 bases. Germline V CDR1 and CDR2: MGHDK, SYGVNS. The length of the CDR3 is 16 residues. V lost 4 bases to trimming and J lost 8 bases; unmatched junction nucleotides: 9. The DNA of the CDR3 is TGTGCCAGCAGTGCCCGGACTAGCGGGAAACTAGATGAGCAGTTCTTC. Translating it yields CASSARTSGKLDEQFF.

V usage is TRBV25-1 and J usage is TRBJ2-1, with D perhaps given as TRBD1 or TRBD2 (5 bases each). V was shortened by 10 bases and J by 9 bases, with 13 bases between the two germline ends. Per the germline V gene, CDR1 is MGHDK and CDR2 is SYGVNS. This CDR3 is built from 11 residues. The CDR3 loop is CATGQASEQFF. The CDR3 coding sequence is TGTGCCACGGGGCAGGCGAGTGAGCAGTTCTTC.

This CDR3 is CASSAGGSNQPQHF. The CDR3, as DNA: TGTGCCAGCAGTGCGGGGGGGAGCAATCAGCCCCAGCATTTT. The chain joins TRBV2 to TRBJ1-5; a possible D gene is TRBD1 (5 bases). The CDR3 runs 14 residues. Per germline, CDR1 SNHLY and CDR2 FYNNEI. V was cut by 4 bases and J by 1 base, with 8 bases left in between. The variable domain in full, completed from reference TRBV2 and TRBJ1-5, reads EPEVTQTPSHQVTQMGQEVILRCVPISNHLYFYWYRQILGQKVEFLVSFYNNEISEKSEIFDDQFSVERPDGSNFTLKIRSTKLEDSAMYFCASSAGGSNQPQHFGDGTRLSIL.